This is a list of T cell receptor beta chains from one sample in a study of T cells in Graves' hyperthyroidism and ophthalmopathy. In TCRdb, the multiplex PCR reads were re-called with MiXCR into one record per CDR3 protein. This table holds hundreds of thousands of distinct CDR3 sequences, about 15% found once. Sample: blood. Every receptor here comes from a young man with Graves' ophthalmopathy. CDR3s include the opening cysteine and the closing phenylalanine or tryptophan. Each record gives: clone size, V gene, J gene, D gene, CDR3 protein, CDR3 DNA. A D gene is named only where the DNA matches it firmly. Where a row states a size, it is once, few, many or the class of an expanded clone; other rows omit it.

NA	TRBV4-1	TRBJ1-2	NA	CASSQGGWGDYGYTF	TGCGCCAGCAGCCAAGGAGGCTGGGGCGACTATGGCTACACCTTC
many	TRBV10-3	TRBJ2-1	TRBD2	CAIHPTSGGAGEQFF	TGTGCCATTCACCCGACTAGCGGGGGGGCCGGTGAGCAGTTCTTC
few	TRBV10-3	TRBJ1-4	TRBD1	CAISAAADRAGGKLFF	TGTGCCATCAGTGCGGCCGCCGACAGGGCGGGGGGAAAACTGTTTTTT
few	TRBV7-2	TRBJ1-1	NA	CASSLTDWTEAFF	TGTGCCAGCAGCTTAACGGACTGGACTGAAGCTTTCTTT
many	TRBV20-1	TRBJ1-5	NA	CSATLGGSNQPQHF	TGCAGTGCTACCTTAGGGGGGAGCAATCAGCCCCAGCATTTT
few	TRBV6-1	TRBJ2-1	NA	CATSSFYNEQFF	TGTGCCACGAGTAGTTTCTACAATGAGCAGTTCTTC
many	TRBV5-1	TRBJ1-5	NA	CASSRGAGPYNQPQHF	TGCGCCAGCAGCCGAGGAGCAGGACCTTACAATCAGCCCCAGCATTTT
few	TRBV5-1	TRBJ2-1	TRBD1	CASTTGNEQFF	TGCGCCAGTACGACAGGGAATGAGCAGTTCTTC
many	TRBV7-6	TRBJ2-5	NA	CASSSVVTQYF	TGTGCCAGCAGCTCGGTTGTGACCCAGTACTTC
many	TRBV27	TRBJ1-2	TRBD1	CASSRTGVSYGYTF	TGTGCCAGCAGTAGGACAGGGGTGAGCTATGGCTACACCTTC
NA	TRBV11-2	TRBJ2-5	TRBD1	CASSLIQGAQETQYF	TGTGCCAGCAGCTTAATACAGGGGGCTCAAGAGACCCAGTACTTC
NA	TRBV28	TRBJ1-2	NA	CASRRIGYTF	TGTGCCAGCCGCCGGATAGGCTACACCTTC
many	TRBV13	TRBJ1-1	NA	CASSLGPTAEAFF	TGTGCCAGCAGCTTAGGCCCTACAGCTGAAGCTTTCTTT
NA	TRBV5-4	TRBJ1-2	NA	CASSLLLGQGGYTF	TGTGCCAGCAGCTTGCTCCTGGGGCAGGGTGGCTACACCTTC
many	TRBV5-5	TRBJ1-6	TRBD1	CASSFRDREYSPLHF	TGTGCCAGCAGCTTCCGGGACAGGGAGTATTCACCCCTCCACTTT
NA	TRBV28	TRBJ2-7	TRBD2	CASSPEVAGGPDEQYF	TGTGCCAGCAGCCCGGAGGTAGCGGGAGGGCCAGACGAGCAGTACTTC
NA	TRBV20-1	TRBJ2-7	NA	CSAREGSGYEQYF	TGCAGTGCTAGAGAGGGTAGTGGGTACGAGCAGTACTTC
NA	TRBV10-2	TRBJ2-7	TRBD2	CASSEYERGDYEQYF	TGCGCCAGCAGTGAGTATGAGCGGGGGGACTACGAGCAGTACTTC
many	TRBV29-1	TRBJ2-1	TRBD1	CSVEPYRDRTYNEQFF	TGCAGCGTTGAACCTTATCGGGACAGGACTTACAATGAGCAGTTCTTC
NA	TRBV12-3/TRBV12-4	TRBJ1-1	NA	CAIRAGTRAWNTEAFF	TGTGCCATCAGGGCCGGGACAAGGGCTTGGAACACTGAAGCTTTCTTT
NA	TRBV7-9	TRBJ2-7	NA	CASSFFSGDSYEQYF	TGTGCCAGCAGCTTTTTCTCAGGGGACTCCTACGAGCAGTACTTC
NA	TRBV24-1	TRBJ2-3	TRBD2	CATSDSSGGNTQYF	TGTGCCACCAGTGATAGTAGCGGGGGAAATACGCAGTATTTT
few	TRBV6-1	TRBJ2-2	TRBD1	CASMRGTDNTGELFF	TGTGCCAGCATGAGGGGGACAGACAACACCGGGGAGCTGTTTTTT
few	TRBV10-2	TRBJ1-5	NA	CATRGGGSYSNQPQHF	TGCGCCACCCGGGGTGGGGGCTCCTATAGCAATCAGCCCCAGCATTTT
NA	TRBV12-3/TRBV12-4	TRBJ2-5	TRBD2	CASTKGRAGGLIETQYF	TGTGCCAGCACCAAAGGCCGGGCGGGAGGGCTTATAGAGACCCAGTACTTC
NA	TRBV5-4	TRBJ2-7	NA	CASSFLGAGYYEQYF	TGTGCCAGCAGCTTCCTGGGGGCTGGGTACTACGAGCAGTACTTC
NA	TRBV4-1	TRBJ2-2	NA	CASSQVGGTGELFF	TGCGCCAGCAGCCAAGTGGGGGGCACCGGGGAGCTGTTTTTT